A single sample gave rise to the 4 T cell receptor beta chains below, sequenced in a study of breast tumors, draining lymph nodes, adjacent tissues. The lymph nodes were axillary draining lymph nodes from breast cancer patients. TCRdb recomputed calls from the multiplex PCR reads with MiXCR, one row per CDR3 protein. This table holds 150,000 to 200,000 distinct CDR3 sequences, roughly a third found once. Sequencing was carried out using axillary lymph node tissue. Receptors originate from a female donor with breast cancer. Some clones in this sample may be carry-over from other donors' samples.

This clonotype was counted at least ten times. The chain carries TRBV6-1 and TRBJ1-3; unclear D gene. There are 14 residues in the CDR3. V dropped 0 bases and J dropped 0 bases, with 3 bases sitting between them. The germline V gene has CDR1 MNHNS and CDR2 SASEGT. Here the CDR3 DNA reads TGTGCCAGCAGTGAAGCAGGCTCTGGAAACACCATATATTTT. Protein sequence: CASSEAGSGNTIYF.

This clonotype has at least ten counts. CDR3 protein: CAWSVSSYEQYF. The CDR3 DNA reads TGTGCCTGGAGTGTAAGTTCCTACGAGCAGTACTTC. The V gene is TRBV30, the J gene TRBJ2-7; no clear D gene. Germline V CDR1 and CDR2: GTSNPN, SVGIG (reference sequence). The V end was cut by 0 bases, the J end by 1 base, with 4 bases between. The CDR3 spans 12 residues.

This clonotype was seen once. The chain couples TRBV10-1 to TRBJ1-3; 7 bases fit TRBD1. The CDR3 length is 17 residues. CDR1 is WNHNN and CDR2 is SYGVQD in the germline V gene (reference sequence). V was pared by 0 bases and J by 0 bases, with 5 bases of the junction left unmatched. CDR3: CASSESGTAGSGNTIYF. Here the CDR3 DNA reads TGCGCCAGCAGTGAGTCCGGGACAGCAGGCTCTGGAAACACCATATATTTT.

This clonotype was seen a handful of times. V and J are TRBV2 and TRBJ1-6; unclear D gene. Trimming removed 6 bases at V and 7 bases at J, with 7 bases between. Germline V gene sequence: CDR1 SNHLY, CDR2 FYNNEI. This CDR3 region has 12 residues. CDR3 residues: CASRTANSPLHF. CDR3 DNA: TGTGCCAGCAGAACGGCAAATTCACCCCTCCACTTT. The full variable domain, its missing parts supplied by reference TRBV2 and TRBJ1-6, is EPEVTQTPSHQVTQMGQEVILRCVPISNHLYFYWYRQILGQKVEFLVSFYNNEISEKSEIFDDQFSVERPDGSNFTLKIRSTKLEDSAMYFCASRTANSPLHFGNGTRLTVT.